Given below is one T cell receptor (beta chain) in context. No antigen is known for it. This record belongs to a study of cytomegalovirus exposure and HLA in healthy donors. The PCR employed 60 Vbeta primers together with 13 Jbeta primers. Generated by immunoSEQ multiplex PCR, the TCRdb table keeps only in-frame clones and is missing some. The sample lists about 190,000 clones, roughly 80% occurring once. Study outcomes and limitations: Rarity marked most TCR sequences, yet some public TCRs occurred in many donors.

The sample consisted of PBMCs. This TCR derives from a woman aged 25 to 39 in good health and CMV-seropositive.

The CDR3 loop reads CASSNGGALGYTF. The CDR3 region has the DNA TGTGCCAGTAGTAACGGGGGGGCGCTTGGCTACACCTTC. The chain combines TRBV19 with TRBJ1-2; possibly TRBD1 for D (6 bases). The CDR3 sequence is 13 residues long. CDR1 and CDR2 from the germline V gene are LNHDA and SQIVND (reference sequence). Trimming took off 4 bases at V and 7 bases at J, with 13 bases between the two ends.